The 14 T cell receptor beta chains listed next were all sequenced from one sample in a study of blood T cell repertoires in COVID-19. Here immunoSEQ multiplex PCR was the method, and the copy in TCRdb shows in-frame clones only, minus some. The data contain 70,000 to 100,000 clones, roughly four fifths of them singletons. The material sequenced was peripheral blood. The receptors originated from a man aged 45-65 years with active or convalescent COVID-19.

This clone is a singleton in its sample. The chain links TRBV15 to TRBJ2-7, with D hard to call. The length of the CDR3 is 14 residues. V lost 0 bases and J lost 2, with 8 bases in between. Germline loops: CDR1 LNHNV, CDR2 YYDKDF (reference sequence). This CDR3 reads CATSREKLAYEQYF. The CDR3 DNA is TGTGCCACCAGCAGAGAGAAATTAGCCTACGAGCAGTACTTC.

The CDR3 protein is CASSVQGTTGELFF. Here the CDR3 DNA reads TGCGCCAGCAGCGTACAGGGTACGACCGGGGAGCTGTTTTTT. The chain combines TRBV5-1 with TRBJ2-2; D might be TRBD1 (6 bases). Germline V CDR1 and CDR2: SGHRS, YFSETQ. This CDR3 contains 14 residues. Trimming took 4 bases from V and 5 from J, leaving 12 bases between them.

The CDR3, as DNA: TGTGCCAGCAGTGAGTTCAGCCAGGGAAGCTACAATGAGCAGTTCTTC. Protein product: CASSEFSQGSYNEQFF. The chain joins TRBV6-1 to TRBJ2-1, with D perhaps TRBD1 (5 bases). Germline V gene lookup returns CDR1 MNHNS and CDR2 SASEGT. The CDR3 contains 16 residues. V was pared by 3 bases and J by 3 bases, with 15 bases between.

The rearrangement links TRBV11-2 to TRBJ2-1; TRBD1 aligns across 8 bases. This CDR3 contains 14 residues. The V and J ends lost 5 bases and 7 bases, in that order; junction bases with no gene match: 7. CDR1 and CDR2 from the germline V gene are SGHAT and FQNNGV. CDR3 nucleotides: TGTGCCAGCAGCCCGGACAGGGCTGATAATGAGCAGTTCTTC. It encodes CASSPDRADNEQFF.

The chain employs TRBV29-1 and TRBJ2-5, with TRBD2 matching over 10 bases. The CDR3 runs to 12 residues. J was trimmed by 5 bases and V by 7 bases; bases with no gene match: 4. CDR1 is SQVTM and CDR2 is ANQGSEA in the germline V gene. CDR3 coding DNA: TGCAGCGCCGGGACTAGCGAGGAGACCCAGTACTTC. Translation: CSAGTSEETQYF.

The rearrangement links TRBV28 to TRBJ2-7; 8 bases agree with TRBD1. CDR3 size: 15 residues. Germline CDR1 is MDHEN and CDR2 is SYDVKM. V trimming: 2 bases; J trimming: 4 bases; junction bases outside the gene matches: 7. CDR3 loop: CASSLGGQDTYEQYV. The DNA for the CDR3 is TGTGCCAGCAGTTTAGGGGGACAGGATACATACGAGCAGTACGTC.

This clone was seen only a few times. V gene TRBV2 combines with J gene TRBJ1-2; 8 bases agree with TRBD1. Germline lookup yields CDR1 SNHLY and CDR2 FYNNEI. The CDR3 contains 13 residues. V gave up 4 bases and J gave up 6 bases; unmatched junction bases: 4. CDR3 in amino acids: CASSGQGADGYTF. The DNA for the CDR3 is TGTGCCAGCAGTGGTCAGGGGGCGGATGGCTACACCTTC.

This chain connects TRBV4-1 to TRBJ2-2; D uncertain. The CDR3 contains 17 residues. Germline V gene sequence: CDR1 MGHRA, CDR2 YSYEKL. V lost 3 bases to trimming and J lost 1 base, with 15 bases between them. The CDR3 DNA sequence: TGCGCCAGCAGCCAGTCGAGAAGTCCTGGGAACACCGGGGAGCTGTTTTTT. This gives the protein CASSQSRSPGNTGELFF.

This chain joins TRBV9 and TRBJ2-5, with D possibly matching TRBD2 (5 bases). Germline-derived CDR1 and CDR2 are SGDLS and YYNGEE. The CDR3 consists of 13 residues. The ends were cut back, 2 bases at V and 5 bases at J, with 10 bases in the middle. CDR3 amino acids: CASSVDYEETQYF. DNA for the CDR3: TGTGCCAGCAGCGTCGACTATGAGGAGACCCAGTACTTC.

This clone has just one count. The chain recombines TRBV27 with TRBJ2-5; D ambiguous. The V end lost 0 bases, the J end lost 5 bases, and 7 bases lay between the germline ends. The CDR3 loop spans 13 amino acids. Germline V lookup: CDR1 MNHEY, CDR2 SMNVEV (reference sequence). The CDR3 coding sequence is TGTGCCAGCAGTTTATCCACCGGGGAGACCCAGTACTTC. Its protein is CASSLSTGETQYF.

This clone was picked up one time. The chain carries TRBV5-1 and TRBJ1-6, with TRBD1 identical over 8 bases. The CDR3 sequence is 14 residues long. J was trimmed by 9 bases and V by 2 bases; bases with no gene match: 4. From germline, CDR1 is SGHRS and CDR2 YFSETQ. The CDR3: CASSLGQGFSPLHF. DNA of the CDR3: TGCGCCAGCAGCTTAGGACAGGGTTTTTCACCCCTCCACTTT.

This rearrangement joins TRBV27 to TRBJ1-2; TRBD1 matches at 8 bases. Germline lookup yields CDR1 MNHEY and CDR2 SMNVEV (reference sequence). J was trimmed by 4 bases and V by 5 bases; bases with no gene match: 6. This CDR3 has 14 residues. This CDR3 is CASSLQDRGYGYTF. CDR3 bases: TGTGCCAGCAGTCTACAAGACAGGGGCTATGGCTACACCTTC.

This clone has just one count. The gene calls are TRBV6-6 and TRBJ1-2; D perhaps matches TRBD1 (5 bases). CDR1 and CDR2 from the germline V gene are MNHNY and SVGAGI (reference sequence). The CDR3 has 14 amino acids. V lost 2 bases and J 5 bases, leaving 12 bases between the germline ends. The CDR3 coding sequence is TGTGCCAGCAGTTACCGAGACAGCGTTTATGGCTACACCTTC. Its translation is CASSYRDSVYGYTF.

The chain is built from TRBV9 and TRBJ2-1; 8 positions match TRBD2. After removal of 4 bases from V and 0 bases from J, the junction contained 6 bases not matched to a gene. The CDR3 is 16 amino acids. In germline, CDR1 is SGDLS, CDR2 YYNGEE. Written as DNA, the CDR3 is TGTGCCAGCAGCCGTAGCGGGGCTAGCTCCTACAATGAGCAGTTCTTC. Its translation is CASSRSGASSYNEQFF.